This record looks at one T cell receptor (beta chain) sequence and its context. Its target is not known. This entry is derived from a study of cytomegalovirus exposure and HLA in healthy donors. Study-wide results and limits: Relative to equally common others, HLA-associated TCR beta chains showed greater clonal expansion in a later analysis. Within the data, a cluster of highly shared sequence variants was likely a sequencing artifact.

The PCR was carried out with 60 Vbeta primers and 13 Jbeta primers. Sequencing used immunoSEQ multiplex PCR; TCRdb keeps in-frame clones, though not all of them. The sample has 150,000 to 200,000 clones, 80% to 90% seen once; the top ten hold roughly 1.7%. This CDR3 is built from 16 residues. Germline CDR1 is LGHNA and CDR2 is YNFKEQ. V lost 4 bases, J lost 1 base, and 14 bases lay in between. The TCR comes from a man in his forties or fifties in good health and CMV-seropositive. The sequenced sample was PBMCs. The chain recombines TRBV4-2 with TRBJ2-1; D is unresolved. The CDR3 region has the DNA TGTGCCAGCAGCCCAACAGTCTTGGTGTCCTACAATGAGCAGTTCTTC. This sequence encodes CASSPTVLVSYNEQFF.